This T cell receptor beta chain comes out of a study of T cell changes during pregnancy in multiple sclerosis. Sequencing used immunoSEQ multiplex PCR; TCRdb keeps in-frame clones, though not all of them. The sample records around 68,000 clones, 75% to 95% being singletons. Germline V lookup: CDR1 LNHDA, CDR2 SQIVND (reference sequence). The trim removed 4 bases at V and 3 bases at J, leaving 3 bases unmatched. CDR3 size: 15 residues. This TCR derives from a female donor with multiple sclerosis, enrolled in a pregnancy study. The V call is TRBV19, the J call TRBJ2-2; 9 bases line up with TRBD1. Sample: CD4+ T cells from peripheral blood mononuclear cells, taken before pregnancy. Here the CDR3 reads CASSTTGGYTGELFF. CDR3 nucleotide sequence: TGTGCCAGTAGTACAACAGGGGGCTACACCGGGGAGCTGTTTTTT.